This T cell receptor beta chain was recorded in a study of post-analysis software for immune sequencing data. Regarding the study as a whole: Higher frequency in patients than in controls was seen for roughly five TRBV segments, with TRBV5-6, TRBV5-1 and TRBV20-1 among them. With F measure, samples from one preparation batch clustered together strongly.

This clonotype was detected a few times. The antigen remains unidentified. Presence of unique molecular identifiers characterized the TCR beta cDNA libraries. TCRdb re-called the PCR reads with MiXCR, one entry per CDR3 protein. The data contain some 700,000 distinct CDR3 sequences, approximately 60% of them singletons. This CDR3 has 15 residues. CDR1 and CDR2 (germline): MGHRA, YSYEKL. The V call is TRBV4-1, the J call TRBJ2-7, with TRBD1 matching over 9 bases. The J call could be wrong; TRBJ2-5 is a better fit for the DNA end. The clonotype comes from a girl aged 2-10 years with multiple sclerosis. Sequencing was performed on blood. The CDR3 coding sequence is TGCGCCAGCAGCCAAATAGGGACAGGGCGAGAGACCCAGTACTTC. It yields the protein CASSQIGTGRETQYF.